This paragraph covers one T cell receptor (beta chain) sequence. What it recognizes is unknown. The source of the sample is a study of shared clonotypes between healthy human individuals. Points from the study as a whole: Memory subsets generally showed smaller estimated richness than naive subsets did.

Per the germline V gene, CDR1 is SGHTA and CDR2 is FQGTGA. This CDR3 contains 13 residues. V was trimmed by 2 bases and J by 1 base, leaving 5 bases between them. Libraries were prepared by immunoSEQ multiplex PCR; TCRdb keeps only in-frame clonotypes and omits some of them. In the table there are some 690,000 clones, less than 95% of which are singletons. The chain uses TRBV7-3 and TRBJ1-1; D is unresolved. This clonotype originated in a man in his late teens or twenties in good health. Some clones in this sample may be carry-over from other donors' samples. Sequencing was done on a sample of memory CD8+ T cells from PBMCs. Subset of the sample: CD45RO+ cells pooled with CCR7-negative TemRA cells. The CDR3, as DNA: TGTGCCAGCAGCTTATTGCGGAACACTGAAGCTTTCTTT. It codes for CASSLLRNTEAFF.